The clone carrying this TCR beta chain came up a few times. Its antigen is not known. The data belong to a study of T cells after yellow fever vaccination. About the study: With SMART-Seq v4 Ultra Low Input, the fractions containing low cell numbers were prepared. General study points: Post-booster repertoires again held most primary-vaccination clones (roughly 96% CD4, 88% CD8). A secondary response was less intense yet reached its peak sooner, at day 5 versus 15.

V was clipped by 3 bases and J by 2 bases, with 14 bases between them. The CDR3 is 15 amino acids. CDR1 and CDR2 from the germline V gene are SGHRS and YFSETQ. Synthesis of TCR cDNA relied on 5'RACE template switching, which attached a universal primer site and UMIs. Each CDR3 protein gets one entry after TCRdb re-called the 5' RACE reads with MiXCR. The repertoire has some 600,000 distinct CDR3 sequences, roughly 17% of them found once; the top ten carry around a sixth. The sequence came from a man aged 18 to 35 who received the YFV17D yellow fever vaccine. The J gene is TRBJ2-5, the V gene TRBV5-1; TRBD2 might be the D (5 bases). The sample consisted of PBMCs, taken more than 4 days after the first yellow fever vaccination. Here the CDR3 reads CASSYFAGEQETQYF. The CDR3 DNA follows: TGCGCCAGCAGCTACTTCGCGGGTGAACAAGAGACCCAGTACTTC.